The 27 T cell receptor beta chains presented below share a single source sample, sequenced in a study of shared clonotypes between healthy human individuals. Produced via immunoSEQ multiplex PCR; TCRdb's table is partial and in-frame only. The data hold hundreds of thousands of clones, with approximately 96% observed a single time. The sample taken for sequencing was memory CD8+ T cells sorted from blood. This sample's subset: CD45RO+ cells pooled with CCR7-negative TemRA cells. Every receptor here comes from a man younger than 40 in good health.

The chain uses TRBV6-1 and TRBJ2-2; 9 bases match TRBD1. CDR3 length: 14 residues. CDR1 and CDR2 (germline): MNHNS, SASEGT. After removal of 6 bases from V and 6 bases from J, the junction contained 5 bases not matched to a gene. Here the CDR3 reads CASRGRQGAGELFF. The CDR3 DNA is TGTGCCAGCAGGGGTCGACAGGGGGCCGGGGAGCTGTTTTTT.

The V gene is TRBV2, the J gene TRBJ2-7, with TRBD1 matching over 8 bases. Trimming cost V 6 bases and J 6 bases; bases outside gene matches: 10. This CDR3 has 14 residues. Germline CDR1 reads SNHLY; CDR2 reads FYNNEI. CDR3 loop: CASSWRTGNPEQYF. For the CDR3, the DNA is TGTGCCAGCAGCTGGAGGACAGGGAACCCCGAGCAGTACTTC.

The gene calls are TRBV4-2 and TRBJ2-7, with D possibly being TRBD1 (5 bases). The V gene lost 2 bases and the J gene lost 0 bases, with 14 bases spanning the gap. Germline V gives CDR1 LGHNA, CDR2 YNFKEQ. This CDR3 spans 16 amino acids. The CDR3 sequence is CASSQPLQVPSYEQYF. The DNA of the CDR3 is TGTGCCAGCAGCCAACCCCTACAGGTGCCCTCCTACGAGCAGTACTTC.

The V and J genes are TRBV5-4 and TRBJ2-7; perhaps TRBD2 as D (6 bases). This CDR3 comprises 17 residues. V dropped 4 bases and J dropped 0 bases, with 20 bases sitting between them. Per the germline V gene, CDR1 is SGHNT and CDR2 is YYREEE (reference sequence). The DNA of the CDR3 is TGTGCCAGCAGCCGGGGGTTTGGTCGGACTAACTCCTACGAGCAGTACTTC. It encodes CASSRGFGRTNSYEQYF.

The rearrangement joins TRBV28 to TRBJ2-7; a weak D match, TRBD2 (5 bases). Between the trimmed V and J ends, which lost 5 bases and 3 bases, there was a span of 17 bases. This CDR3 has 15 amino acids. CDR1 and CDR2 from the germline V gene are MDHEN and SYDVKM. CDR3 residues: CASSLPGSKYYEQYF. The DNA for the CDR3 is TGTGCCAGCAGTCTTCCGGGATCCAAATACTACGAGCAGTACTTC.

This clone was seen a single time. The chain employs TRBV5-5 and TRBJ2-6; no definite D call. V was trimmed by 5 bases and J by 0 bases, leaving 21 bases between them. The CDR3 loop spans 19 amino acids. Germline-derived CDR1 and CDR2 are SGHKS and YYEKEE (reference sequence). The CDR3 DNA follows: TGTGCCAGCAGTCCACCCGCTGACCTTTATTTCTCTGGGGCCAACGTCCTGACTTTC. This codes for CASSPPADLYFSGANVLTF.

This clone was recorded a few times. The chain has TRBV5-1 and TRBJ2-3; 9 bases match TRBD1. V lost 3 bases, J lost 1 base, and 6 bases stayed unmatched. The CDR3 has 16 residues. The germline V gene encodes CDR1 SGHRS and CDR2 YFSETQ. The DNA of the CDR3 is TGCGCCAGCAGCTCGAGGACAGGGGTGGGCACAGATACGCAGTATTTT. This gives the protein CASSSRTGVGTDTQYF.

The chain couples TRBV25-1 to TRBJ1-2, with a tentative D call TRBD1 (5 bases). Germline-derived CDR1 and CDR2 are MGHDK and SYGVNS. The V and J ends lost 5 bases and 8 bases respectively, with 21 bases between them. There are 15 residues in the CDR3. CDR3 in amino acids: CASSPRTLPQRGYTF. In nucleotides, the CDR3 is TGTGCCAGCAGTCCCCGGACACTACCCCAAAGGGGCTACACCTTC.

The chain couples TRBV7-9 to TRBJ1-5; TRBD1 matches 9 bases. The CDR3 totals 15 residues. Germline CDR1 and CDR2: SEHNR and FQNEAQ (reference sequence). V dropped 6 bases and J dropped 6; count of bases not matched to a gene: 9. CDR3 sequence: CASSVGTGMGQPQHF. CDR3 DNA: TGTGCCAGCAGTGTGGGGACAGGGATGGGTCAGCCCCAGCATTTT.

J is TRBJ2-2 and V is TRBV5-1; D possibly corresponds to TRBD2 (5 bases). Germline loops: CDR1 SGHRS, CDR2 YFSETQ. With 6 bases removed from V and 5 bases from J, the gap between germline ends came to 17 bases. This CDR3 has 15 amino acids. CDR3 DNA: TGCGCCAGCAAAGGAGGTCTAATGGGTACCGGGGAGCTGTTTTTT. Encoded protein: CASKGGLMGTGELFF.

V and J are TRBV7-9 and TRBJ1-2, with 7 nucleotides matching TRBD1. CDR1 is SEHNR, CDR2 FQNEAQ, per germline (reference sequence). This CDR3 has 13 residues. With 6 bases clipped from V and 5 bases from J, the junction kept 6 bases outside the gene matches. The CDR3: CASSTGTAYGYTF. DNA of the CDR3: TGTGCCAGCAGTACCGGGACAGCTTATGGCTACACCTTC.

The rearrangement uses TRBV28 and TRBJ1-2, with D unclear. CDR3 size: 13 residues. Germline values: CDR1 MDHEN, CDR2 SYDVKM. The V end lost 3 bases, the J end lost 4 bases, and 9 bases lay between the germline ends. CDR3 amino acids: CASSFMGLYGYTF. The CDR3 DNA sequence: TGTGCCAGCAGTTTTATGGGCCTCTATGGCTACACCTTC.

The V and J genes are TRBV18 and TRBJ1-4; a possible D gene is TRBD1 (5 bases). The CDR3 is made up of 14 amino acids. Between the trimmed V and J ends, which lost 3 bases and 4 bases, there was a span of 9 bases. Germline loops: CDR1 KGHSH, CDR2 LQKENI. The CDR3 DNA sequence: TGTGCCAGCTCACCGACAGTGAGTAATGAAAAACTGTTTTTT. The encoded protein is CASSPTVSNEKLFF.

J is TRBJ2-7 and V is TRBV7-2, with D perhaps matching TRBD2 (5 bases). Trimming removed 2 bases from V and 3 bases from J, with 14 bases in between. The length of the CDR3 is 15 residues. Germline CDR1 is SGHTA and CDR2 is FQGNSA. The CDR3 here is CASSLFLLGGYEQYF. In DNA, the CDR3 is TGTGCCAGCAGCTTATTTTTACTAGGCGGCTACGAGCAGTACTTC. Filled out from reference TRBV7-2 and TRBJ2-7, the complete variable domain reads GAGVSQSPSNKVTEKGKDVELRCDPISGHTALYWYRQSLGQGLEFLIYFQGNSAPDKSGLPSDRFSAERTGGSVSTLTIQRTQQEDSAVYLCASSLFLLGGYEQYFGPGTRLTVT.

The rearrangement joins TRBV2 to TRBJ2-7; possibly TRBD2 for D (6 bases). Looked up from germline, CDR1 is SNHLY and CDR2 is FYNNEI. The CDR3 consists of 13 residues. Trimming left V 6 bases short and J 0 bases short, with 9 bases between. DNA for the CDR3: TGTGCCAGCAGGGGACTCCCCTCCTACGAGCAGTACTTC. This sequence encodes CASRGLPSYEQYF.

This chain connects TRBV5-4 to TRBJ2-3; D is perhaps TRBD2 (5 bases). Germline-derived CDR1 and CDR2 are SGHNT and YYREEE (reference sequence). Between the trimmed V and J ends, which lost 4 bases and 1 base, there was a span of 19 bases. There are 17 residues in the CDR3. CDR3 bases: TGTGCCAGCAGCCCTGGAGGTCACCGGGCGGGCACAGATACGCAGTATTTT. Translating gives CASSPGGHRAGTDTQYF.

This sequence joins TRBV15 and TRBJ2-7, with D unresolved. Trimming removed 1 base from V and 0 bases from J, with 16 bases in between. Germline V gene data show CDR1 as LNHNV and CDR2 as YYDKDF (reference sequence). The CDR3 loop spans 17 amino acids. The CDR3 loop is CATSRVRGGVGSYEQYF. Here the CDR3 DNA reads TGTGCCACCAGCAGAGTCCGAGGTGGAGTCGGCTCCTACGAGCAGTACTTC.

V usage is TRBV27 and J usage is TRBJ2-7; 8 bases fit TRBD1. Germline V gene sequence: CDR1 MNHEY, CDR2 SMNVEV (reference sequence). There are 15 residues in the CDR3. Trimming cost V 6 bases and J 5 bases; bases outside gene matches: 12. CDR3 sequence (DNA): TGTGCCAGCAGCGATACCGGGACAGGCATACACGAGCAGTACTTC. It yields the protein CASSDTGTGIHEQYF.

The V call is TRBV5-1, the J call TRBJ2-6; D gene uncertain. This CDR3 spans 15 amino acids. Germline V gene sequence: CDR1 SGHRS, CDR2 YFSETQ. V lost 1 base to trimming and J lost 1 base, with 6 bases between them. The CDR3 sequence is CASSLPTSGANVLTF. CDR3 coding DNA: TGCGCCAGCAGCTTGCCGACATCTGGGGCCAACGTCCTGACTTTC.

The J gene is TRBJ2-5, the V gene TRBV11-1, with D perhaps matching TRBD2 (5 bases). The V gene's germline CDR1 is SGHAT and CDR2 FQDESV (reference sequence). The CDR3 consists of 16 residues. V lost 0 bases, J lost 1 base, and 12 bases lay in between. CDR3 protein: CASSLAQGSGQETQYF. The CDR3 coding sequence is TGTGCCAGCAGCTTAGCCCAAGGAAGCGGCCAAGAGACCCAGTACTTC.

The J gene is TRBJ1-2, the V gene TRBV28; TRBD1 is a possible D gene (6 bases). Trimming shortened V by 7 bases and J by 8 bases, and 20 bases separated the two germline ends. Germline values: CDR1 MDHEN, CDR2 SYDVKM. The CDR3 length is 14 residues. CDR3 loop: CASKTNREGWGYTF. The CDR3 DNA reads TGTGCCAGCAAAACGAACAGGGAGGGTTGGGGCTACACCTTC.

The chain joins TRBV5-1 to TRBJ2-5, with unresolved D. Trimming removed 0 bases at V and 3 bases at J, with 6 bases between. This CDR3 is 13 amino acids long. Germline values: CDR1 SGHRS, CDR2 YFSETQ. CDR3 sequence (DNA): TGCGCCAGCAGCTTGGGACTGAAAGAGACCCAGTACTTC. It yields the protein CASSLGLKETQYF.

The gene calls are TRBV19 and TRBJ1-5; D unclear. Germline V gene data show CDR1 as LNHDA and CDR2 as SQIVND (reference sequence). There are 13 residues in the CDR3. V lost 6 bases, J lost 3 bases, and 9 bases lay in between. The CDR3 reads CASRKEVNQPQHF. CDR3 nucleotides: TGTGCCAGTAGAAAAGAGGTCAATCAGCCCCAGCATTTT.

Written as DNA, the CDR3 is TGCGCCAGCAACCGGGACAATGAAGAGACCCAGTACTTC. This codes for CASNRDNEETQYF. The chain recombines TRBV5-1 with TRBJ2-5; perhaps TRBD1 as D (6 bases). There are 13 residues in the CDR3. V was trimmed by 6 bases and J by 3 bases, leaving 12 bases between them. The V gene's germline CDR1 is SGHRS and CDR2 YFSETQ.

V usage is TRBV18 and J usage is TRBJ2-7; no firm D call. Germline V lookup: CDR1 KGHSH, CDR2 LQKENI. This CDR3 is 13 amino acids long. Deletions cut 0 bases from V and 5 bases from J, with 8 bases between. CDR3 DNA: TGTGCCAGCTCACCACCGGTGGTCGACGAGCAGTACTTC. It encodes CASSPPVVDEQYF.

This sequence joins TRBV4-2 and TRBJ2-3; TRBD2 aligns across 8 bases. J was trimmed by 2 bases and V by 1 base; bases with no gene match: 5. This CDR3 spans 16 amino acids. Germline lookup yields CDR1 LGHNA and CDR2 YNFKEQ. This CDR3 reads CASSQGKRESTDTQYF. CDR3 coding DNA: TGTGCCAGCAGCCAAGGGAAGCGGGAGTCCACAGATACGCAGTATTTT.

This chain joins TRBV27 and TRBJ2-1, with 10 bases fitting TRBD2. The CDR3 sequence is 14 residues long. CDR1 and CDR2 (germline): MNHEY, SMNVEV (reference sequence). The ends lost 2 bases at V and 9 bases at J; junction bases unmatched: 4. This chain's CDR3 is CASSLASGRIEQFF. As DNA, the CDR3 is TGTGCCAGCAGTTTAGCTAGCGGGAGAATTGAGCAGTTCTTC.